Shown below are 22 T cell receptor beta chains from a single sample sequenced in a study of blood T cell repertoires in COVID-19. The data were produced by immunoSEQ multiplex PCR, yet TCRdb's version contains in-frame clones alone and is incomplete. The sample lists 25,000 to 35,000 clones, 92% occurring once. Sequencing used peripheral blood. The receptors were sampled from a man aged 45-65 years with active COVID-19.

V is TRBV9 and J is TRBJ2-2; tentative D call: TRBD2 (6 bases). Germline V CDR1 and CDR2: SGDLS, YYNGEE. V lost 4 bases to trimming and J lost 6 bases, with 13 bases between them. This CDR3 is built from 14 residues. The CDR3 here is CASSPEGGAGELFF. DNA of the CDR3: TGTGCCAGCAGCCCCGAGGGAGGAGCCGGGGAGCTGTTTTTT. Combining the CDR3 with reference TRBV9 and TRBJ2-2 gives the whole variable domain DSGVTQTPKHLITATGQRVTLRCSPRSGDLSVYWYQQSLDQGLQFLIQYYNGEERAKGNILERFSAQQFPDLHSELNLSSLELGDSALYFCASSPEGGAGELFFGEGSRLTVL.

The rearrangement uses TRBV6-1 and TRBJ2-3; 9 bases are shared with TRBD1. Per the germline V gene, CDR1 is MNHNS and CDR2 is SASEGT. The CDR3 is 17 residues long. V trimming: 2 bases; J trimming: 2 bases; junction bases outside the gene matches: 8. The CDR3 loop is CASSEWMTGGPTDTQYF. In nucleotides, the CDR3 is TGTGCCAGCAGTGAATGGATGACAGGGGGACCCACAGATACGCAGTATTTT.

The V and J genes are TRBV6-2 or TRBV6-3 and TRBJ1-2; D is uncertain. The V and J ends lost 2 bases and 6 bases respectively, with 10 bases between them. Germline-derived CDR1 and CDR2 are MNHEY and SVGEGT. The CDR3 length is 13 residues. CDR3 bases: TGTGCCAGCAGTTACGAATCCTATGATGGCTACACCTTC. Encoded protein: CASSYESYDGYTF.

The rearrangement joins TRBV5-1 to TRBJ2-1; the match to TRBD2 covers 10 bases. Trimming at V came to 0 bases and at J to 3 bases, leaving 3 bases not matched to a gene. Germline CDR1 SGHRS, CDR2 YFSETQ. The CDR3 spans 16 residues. The CDR3 sequence is CASSLEPSGSYNEQFF. Here the CDR3 DNA reads TGCGCCAGCAGCTTGGAGCCTAGCGGGAGCTACAATGAGCAGTTCTTC. Supplemented by reference TRBV5-1 and TRBJ2-1, the full variable domain reads KAGVTQTPRYLIKTRGQQVTLSCSPISGHRSVSWYQQTPGQGLQFLFEYFSETQRNKGNFPGRFSGRQFSNSRSEMNVSTLELGDSALYLCASSLEPSGSYNEQFFGPGTRLTVL.

In this sample, this clone turned up once. The chain couples TRBV5-1 to TRBJ1-1; weak D call: TRBD1 (5 bases). Deletions cut 6 bases from V and 5 bases from J, with 20 bases between. Germline CDR1 SGHRS, CDR2 YFSETQ. This CDR3 contains 15 residues. This chain's CDR3 is CASTYMGGRETEAFF. The DNA for the CDR3 is TGCGCCAGCACCTACATGGGGGGTAGAGAAACTGAAGCTTTCTTT.

The chain joins TRBV5-1 to TRBJ2-3, with D possibly matching TRBD2 (6 bases). The CDR3 is 14 residues long. V shed 1 base and J shed 2 bases, with 8 bases lying between them. Germline values: CDR1 SGHRS, CDR2 YFSETQ. The CDR3, as DNA: TGCGCCAGCAGCTTGACGGGAGTCACAGATACGCAGTATTTT. Translation gives CASSLTGVTDTQYF.

The gene calls are TRBV7-8 and TRBJ2-5; 7 nucleotides agree with TRBD2. The germline gives CDR1 SGHVS, CDR2 FQNEAQ. Trimming at V came to 5 bases and at J to 3 bases, leaving 12 bases not matched to a gene. This CDR3 has 16 amino acids. This chain's CDR3 is CASSIGLGSIEETQYF. The CDR3 DNA is TGTGCCAGCAGCATAGGACTAGGAAGTATTGAAGAGACCCAGTACTTC.

The chain combines TRBV6-7 with TRBJ1-1; 7 nucleotides agree with TRBD1. TRBV6-7 is annotated as an ORF whose role is uncertain. The CDR3 loop spans 19 amino acids. After removal of 5 bases from V and 1 base from J, the junction contained 19 bases not matched to a gene. The CDR3 DNA follows: TGTGCCAGCAGTACGGACCTCCGGGACAGCTCGATGCGGAACACTGAAGCTTTCTTT. This sequence encodes CASSTDLRDSSMRNTEAFF.

V is TRBV27 and J is TRBJ1-1; D gene uncertain. The V end lost 4 bases, the J end lost 7 bases, and 13 bases lay between the germline ends. Germline lookup yields CDR1 MNHEY and CDR2 SMNVEV (reference sequence). This CDR3 has 13 residues. CDR3 sequence: CASSSHSGFEAFF. In DNA form, the CDR3 reads TGTGCCAGCAGTTCACACAGCGGTTTTGAAGCTTTCTTT.

The CDR3: CAWSPPGLITYEQYF. The CDR3 DNA reads as TGTGCCTGGAGTCCTCCGGGACTAATCACCTACGAGCAGTACTTC. The J gene is TRBJ2-7, the V gene TRBV30; 7 nucleotides agree with TRBD2. V lost 2 bases, J lost 2 bases, and 9 bases stayed unmatched. The CDR3 has 15 residues. The germline CDR1 and CDR2 sequences are GTSNPN and SVGIG (reference sequence).

In this sample, this clone turned up once. The V gene is TRBV29-1, the J gene TRBJ1-2, with D perhaps TRBD1 (6 bases). The CDR3 has 13 residues. CDR1 is SQVTM, CDR2 ANQGSEA, per germline. The V and J ends lost 5 bases and 1 base respectively, with 11 bases between them. The CDR3 spells CSVSQGINYGYTF. The CDR3 DNA is TGCAGCGTTAGTCAGGGGATTAACTATGGCTACACCTTC.

This clone has only one observation. The CDR3 sequence is CASSGGPGGEQFF. CDR3 in DNA: TGTGCCAGCTCGGGAGGCCCCGGGGGGGAGCAGTTCTTC. This chain uses TRBV28 with TRBJ2-1; 7 nucleotides agree with TRBD2. V dropped 8 bases and J dropped 10; count of bases not matched to a gene: 11. The CDR3 loop spans 13 amino acids. Germline lookup yields CDR1 MDHEN and CDR2 SYDVKM. Together with reference TRBV28 and TRBJ2-1, the CDR3 gives the full variable domain: DVKVTQSSRYLVKRTGEKVFLECVQDMDHENMFWYRQDPGLGLRLIYFSYDVKMKEKGDIPEGYSVSREKKERFSLILESASTNQTSMYLCASSGGPGGEQFFGPGTRLTVL.

The CDR3 nucleotides are TGTGCCAGCAGCGCGGGACGGCATAGCAATCAGCCCCAGCATTTT. Its translation is CASSAGRHSNQPQHF. The chain couples TRBV5-6 to TRBJ1-5, with D possibly being TRBD1 (5 bases). The CDR3 contains 15 residues. Trimming took off 4 bases at V and 0 bases at J, with 11 bases between the two ends. Germline CDR1 reads SGHDT; CDR2 reads YYEEEE.

The chain has TRBV13 and TRBJ2-7; no definite D call. The V end lost 5 bases, the J end lost 1 base, and 12 bases lay between the germline ends. In germline, CDR1 is PRHDT, CDR2 FYEKMQ (reference sequence). The CDR3 sequence is 14 residues long. The CDR3 region is CASSIRVSSYEQYF. The CDR3 DNA is TGTGCCAGCAGCATCCGGGTTTCATCCTACGAGCAGTACTTC.

In this sample, this clone turned up a few times. The V and J genes are TRBV5-4 and TRBJ1-6; D is unclear. The CDR3 covers 17 residues. Germline CDR1 is SGHNT and CDR2 is YYREEE (reference sequence). The V gene lost 5 bases and the J gene lost 5 bases, with 20 bases spanning the gap. The CDR3 sequence is CASSLAGSQADNSPLHF. The CDR3 bases are TGTGCCAGCAGTCTTGCCGGGTCCCAAGCCGATAATTCACCCCTCCACTTT. The full variable domain, in which reference TRBV5-4 and TRBJ1-6 provide the parts outside the CDR3, is ETGVTQSPTHLIKTRGQQVTLRCSSQSGHNTVSWYQQALGQGPQFIFQYYREEENGRGNFPPRFSGLQFPNYSSELNVNALELDDSALYLCASSLAGSQADNSPLHFGNGTRLTVT.

V and J are TRBV5-1 and TRBJ2-2; TRBD2 matches at 13 bases. V lost 4 bases, J lost 4 bases, and 4 bases stayed unmatched. This CDR3 has 16 amino acids. Germline CDR1 and CDR2: SGHRS and YFSETQ. The CDR3 nucleotides are TGCGCCAGCAGCACTAGCGGGGGGGCGACCACCGGGGAGCTGTTTTTT. Translating gives CASSTSGGATTGELFF.

This clone was picked up one time. The rearrangement joins TRBV5-4 to TRBJ2-3, with 13 positions matching TRBD2. The CDR3 runs to 15 residues. V lost 3 bases, J lost 4 bases, and 2 bases stayed unmatched. Germline CDR1 and CDR2: SGHNT and YYREEE (reference sequence). CDR3 bases: TGTGCCAGCAGCTGGGGACTAGCGGGATCAGATACGCAGTATTTT. Protein: CASSWGLAGSDTQYF.

Here the CDR3 DNA reads TGTGCCAGCGCTTCGGCGGGTTTCACTGAAGCTTTCTTT. Amino acids: CASASAGFTEAFF. The chain links TRBV7-8 to TRBJ1-1; D is unclear. The CDR3 has 13 residues. CDR1 is SGHVS and CDR2 is FQNEAQ in the germline V gene. With 8 bases removed from V and 4 bases from J, the gap between germline ends came to 14 bases.

The rearrangement uses TRBV5-1 and TRBJ2-7; the D is unclear. The CDR3 contains 11 residues. From germline, CDR1 is SGHRS and CDR2 YFSETQ. V lost 0 bases and J lost 9, with 7 bases in between. Here the CDR3 reads CASSLVARQYF. The CDR3 region has the DNA TGCGCCAGCAGCTTGGTGGCTCGGCAGTACTTC.

The gene calls are TRBV7-9 and TRBJ1-2, with a possible D match to TRBD1 (5 bases). The ends were cut back, 3 bases at V and 4 bases at J, with 15 bases in the middle. The CDR3 is made up of 15 amino acids. Germline CDR1 and CDR2: SEHNR and FQNEAQ (reference sequence). The CDR3 DNA reads TGTGCCAGCAGCTTGGAGCTCGCGACAGCCTATGGCTACACCTTC. Translated: CASSLELATAYGYTF. The complete variable domain, with remaining parts taken from reference TRBV7-9 and TRBJ1-2, reads DTGVSQNPRHKITKRGQNVTFRCDPISEHNRLYWYRQTLGQGPEFLTYFQNEAQLEKSRLLSDRFSAERPKGSFSTLEIQRTEQGDSAMYLCASSLELATAYGYTFGSGTRLTVV.

The chain recombines TRBV18 with TRBJ1-4; 9 bases are shared with TRBD1. V gave up 2 bases and J gave up 7 bases; unmatched junction bases: 5. This CDR3 is 15 amino acids long. CDR1 KGHSH and CDR2 LQKENI come from the germline V gene. The CDR3, as DNA: TGTGCCAGCTCACCATTGGGGACAGGGAGTGAAAAACTGTTTTTT. Its protein is CASSPLGTGSEKLFF.

The table lists this clone with a few counts. The chain is built from TRBV7-2 and TRBJ1-2, with TRBD1 matching 7 bases. V shed 3 bases, J shed 4 bases, and the junction held 5 bases outside the gene matches. The germline V gene encodes CDR1 SGHTA and CDR2 FQGNSA. The CDR3 length is 14 residues. CDR3 loop: CASSLDRPFYGYTF. The CDR3 DNA follows: TGTGCCAGCAGCTTGGACAGGCCCTTCTATGGCTACACCTTC.